This T cell receptor (beta chain) was sequenced for a study of a mutant IDH1 vaccine in newly diagnosed glioma (dated by TCRdb to 2020 to 2022). Study-level background: Of the roughly 30 treated patients, approximately 60% were male and around 40% were female, and the mean age was approximately 41 years. Before enrollment, most patients had been given radiochemotherapy with temozolomide as standard therapy, while the rest had received either radiotherapy alone or temozolomide alone. Six visits were used for peripheral blood collection: V03 (baseline), V05, V07, V10, V12 and V13. For exploratory analyses, about two dozen treated patients had longitudinal TCRB deep sequencing done wherever samples were available.

To note about this clone: It has no known antigen specificity. No per-base quality is available; no much larger clone lies one base away.

The germline V gene encodes CDR1 DFQATT and CDR2 SNEGSKA (reference sequence). The CDR3 runs 11 residues from the cysteine to the phenylalanine. The DNA shown is the 33-base CDR3, in frame from base 1. V drops 3 bases and J drops 4 bases, leaving 4 bases in between. Study-wide findings and limitations: The authors noted that analyses of patient blood samples could not be reproduced because of sample limitations. Immune responses induced by the vaccine were seen in more than 85% of patients across multiple MHC alleles. Availability determined which PBMC samples were chosen for TCRB deep sequencing. Pseudoprogression seemed to be unrelated to changes in the top peripheral T cell clonotypes found by TCRB sequencing.

The library was produced with the immunoSEQ multiplex PCR assay. Rearranged TCR beta chain sequences were amplified with the hsTCRB Kit following the manufacturer's protocol. An Illumina MiSeq was used to sequence the TCRB libraries. In the original analysis: The kit vendor's proprietary platform handled demultiplexing, trimming and gene mapping. TCRdb obtained this table from immuneACCESS and retained in-frame rearrangements with V and J assigned. These tables miss some clones; where compared with another copy, unresolved V genes account for less than half of the shortfall, and the remainder is unexplained. That table furnishes V, J and clone size, whereas the DNA furnished D and trimming. The sample records tens of thousands of clones, around 79% of which are singletons. The ten largest make up 5% to 5.5% of the sample. Taken with the paper, the label for time point translates to: baseline, week 1 (first vaccination visit). According to the study, the label for this sample's treatment or condition signals: pre-vaccination baseline after standard-of-care therapy. Donors had newly diagnosed WHO grade 3 or 4 IDH1-mutant astrocytomas with loss of nuclear ATRX. The samples were drawn from NOA16, a multicentre, single-arm, open-label phase I trial in Germany that tested a mutant IDH1 peptide vaccine in humans for the first time. Blood drawn at visit V03 was used as the baseline sample for immunogenicity testing. Genomic DNA for TCRB sequencing was isolated from EDTA blood with the DNeasy Blood and Tissue Kit.

The sample in question was PBMCs, obtained from a glioma patient treated with radiotherapy, temozolomide or both. The chain is made from TRBV20-1 and TRBJ2-1; the D gene is not confidently resolved. The receptor was isolated from a man aged 35-49 years with glioma. Some clones in this sample may be carry-over from other donors' samples. The CDR3: CSASSYNEQFF. The DNA reads TGCAGTGCTAGCAGTTACAATGAGCAGTTCTTC.